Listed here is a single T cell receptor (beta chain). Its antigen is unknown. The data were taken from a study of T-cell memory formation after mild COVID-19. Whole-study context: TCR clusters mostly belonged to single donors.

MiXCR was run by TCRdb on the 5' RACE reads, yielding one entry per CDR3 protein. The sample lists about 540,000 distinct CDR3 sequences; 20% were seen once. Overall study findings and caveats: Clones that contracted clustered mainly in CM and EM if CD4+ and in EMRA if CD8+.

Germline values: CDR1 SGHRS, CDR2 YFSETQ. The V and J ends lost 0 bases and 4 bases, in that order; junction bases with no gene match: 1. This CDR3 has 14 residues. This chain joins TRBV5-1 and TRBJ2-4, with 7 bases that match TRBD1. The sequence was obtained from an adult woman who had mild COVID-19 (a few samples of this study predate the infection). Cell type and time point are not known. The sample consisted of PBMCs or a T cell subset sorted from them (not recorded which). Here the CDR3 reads CASSLEGQKNIQYF. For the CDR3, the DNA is TGCGCCAGCAGCTTGGAGGGACAGAAAAACATTCAGTACTTC. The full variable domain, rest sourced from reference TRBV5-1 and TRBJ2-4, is KAGVTQTPRYLIKTRGQQVTLSCSPISGHRSVSWYQQTPGQGLQFLFEYFSETQRNKGNFPGRFSGRQFSNSRSEMNVSTLELGDSALYLCASSLEGQKNIQYFGAGTRLSVL.